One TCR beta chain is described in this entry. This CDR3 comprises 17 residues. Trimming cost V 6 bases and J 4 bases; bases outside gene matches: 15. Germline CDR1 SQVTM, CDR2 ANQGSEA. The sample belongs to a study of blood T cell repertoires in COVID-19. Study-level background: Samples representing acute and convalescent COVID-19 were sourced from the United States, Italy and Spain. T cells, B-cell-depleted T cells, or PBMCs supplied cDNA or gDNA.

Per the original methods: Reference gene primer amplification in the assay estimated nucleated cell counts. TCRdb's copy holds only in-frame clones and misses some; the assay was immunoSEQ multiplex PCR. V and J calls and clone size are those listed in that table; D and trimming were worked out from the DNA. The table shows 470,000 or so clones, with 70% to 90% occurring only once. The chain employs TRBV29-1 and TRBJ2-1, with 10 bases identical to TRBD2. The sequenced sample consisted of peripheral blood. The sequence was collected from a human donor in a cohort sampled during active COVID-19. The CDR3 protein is CSVVLAGTDVPYNEQFF. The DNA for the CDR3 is TGCAGCGTAGTACTAGCGGGAACGGACGTACCATACAATGAGCAGTTCTTC.